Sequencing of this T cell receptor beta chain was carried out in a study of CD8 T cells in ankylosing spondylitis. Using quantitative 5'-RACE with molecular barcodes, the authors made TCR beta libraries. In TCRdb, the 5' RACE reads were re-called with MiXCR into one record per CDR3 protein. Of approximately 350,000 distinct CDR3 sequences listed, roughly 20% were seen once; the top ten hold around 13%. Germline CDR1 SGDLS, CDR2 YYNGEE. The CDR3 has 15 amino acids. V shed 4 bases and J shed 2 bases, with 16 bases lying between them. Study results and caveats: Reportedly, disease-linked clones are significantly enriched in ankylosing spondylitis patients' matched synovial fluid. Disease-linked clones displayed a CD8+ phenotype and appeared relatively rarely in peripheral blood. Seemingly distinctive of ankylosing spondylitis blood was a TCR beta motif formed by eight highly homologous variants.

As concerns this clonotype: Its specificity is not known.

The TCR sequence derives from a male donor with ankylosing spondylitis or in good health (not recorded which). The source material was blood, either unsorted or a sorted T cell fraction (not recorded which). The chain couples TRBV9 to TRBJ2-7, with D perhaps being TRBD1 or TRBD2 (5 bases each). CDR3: CASSPTGTTTYEQYF. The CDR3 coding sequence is TGTGCCAGCAGCCCCACCGGGACCACGACCTACGAGCAGTACTTC.